These 10 T cell receptor beta chains were sequenced from one sample in a study of T cells in Graves' hyperthyroidism and ophthalmopathy (dated 2019 in TCRdb). Library preparation employed multiplex PCR. The run used an Illumina HiSeq 2000. TCR beta CDR3 regions were amplified from RNA transcripts. A first-round RT-PCR of the TCR CDR3 used the HTBI primer set with the Qiagen OneStep RT-PCR kit. Clones were called with MiXCR by TCRdb after fastp trimmed the public reads at Q25, and only in-frame beta chains were retained. Each CDR3 protein appears once, grouped with its most common genes and DNA. This sample gives hundreds of thousands of distinct CDR3 sequences in total; roughly 24% of them show up just once. The ten largest clones capture over 9% of the sample. Source material: blood. These receptors all stem from a woman aged 25 to 39 with Graves' ophthalmopathy.

This clonotype was counted only a few times. This rearrangement joins TRBV6-1 to TRBJ2-7; a possible D gene is TRBD1 (5 bases). CDR3 size: 16 residues. V was shortened by 4 bases and J by 2 bases, with 18 bases between the two germline ends. The V gene's germline CDR1 is MNHNS and CDR2 SASEGT. CDR3 amino acids: CASSGYTKQATYEQYF. Written as DNA, the CDR3 is TGTGCCAGCAGTGGATATACAAAACAGGCCACCTACGAGCAGTACTTC.

Only a few counts were recorded for this clonotype. The CDR3 spells CASSQDSRPRGQPQHF. The CDR3 DNA sequence: TGTGCCAGCAGCCAAGATAGCCGCCCCCGAGGACAGCCCCAGCATTTT. V is TRBV4-2 and J is TRBJ1-5; no clear D. CDR1 LGHNA and CDR2 YNFKEQ come from the germline V gene. Trimming took 0 bases from V and 7 from J, leaving 16 bases between them. This CDR3 is built from 16 residues.

To note about this clonotype: It may be a read error: a sequence one base away is much more abundant. The CDR3 DNA reads TGTGCCAGCAGCCAAGTACAGGAAAGCAAAAACATTCAGTACTTC. Protein product: CASSQVQESKNIQYF. This chain uses TRBV3-1 with TRBJ2-4; possible D gene TRBD1, 5 bases. CDR1 and CDR2 from the germline V gene are LGHDT and YNNKEL (reference sequence). Deletions cut 1 base from V and 3 bases from J, with 10 bases between. This CDR3 spans 15 amino acids.

This clonotype was seen a few times. The genes are TRBV29-1 and TRBJ1-2; D call uncertain. Trimming took off 7 bases at V and 0 bases at J, with 12 bases between the two ends. Germline values: CDR1 SQVTM, CDR2 ANQGSEA. This CDR3 has 13 amino acids. The CDR3 region is CSAPDRANYGYTF. The CDR3 DNA reads TGCAGCGCCCCGGACCGAGCTAACTATGGCTACACCTTC.

The gene calls are TRBV27 and TRBJ1-1, with TRBD1 matching 7 bases. Losses at the gene ends were 6 bases for V and 3 bases for J; bases not matched to a gene: 10. The CDR3 is 15 residues long. The germline V gene has CDR1 MNHEY and CDR2 SMNVEV (reference sequence). The CDR3 sequence is CASRGGDRSDTEAFF. CDR3 DNA: TGTGCCAGCAGAGGGGGGGACAGATCGGACACTGAAGCTTTCTTT.

There are many counts of this clonotype. The V call is TRBV20-1, the J call TRBJ1-1; TRBD1 aligns across 10 bases. This CDR3 region has 16 residues. Germline CDR1 DFQATT, CDR2 SNEGSKA (reference sequence). V shed 3 bases and J 4 bases; nucleotides not matched to a gene: 11. The CDR3, as DNA: TGCAGTGCTAGTTCGGGGGGACAGGGGTCTTCCACTGAAGCTTTCTTT. As protein: CSASSGGQGSSTEAFF.

Ten or more counts support this clonotype. This chain links TRBV28 with TRBJ2-2; TRBD2 agrees at 7 bases. Trimming took 2 bases from V and 2 from J; bases not matched to a gene: 5. This CDR3 contains 16 residues. Germline CDR1 is MDHEN and CDR2 is SYDVKM. CDR3 DNA sequence: TGTGCCAGCAGTTTAATCGCTAGCGGTAACACCGGGGAGCTGTTTTTT. Translated, it gives CASSLIASGNTGELFF.

The table lists this clonotype with many counts. CDR3 in DNA: TGTGCCAGCAGCCAAGGTAGCGGGGGGCTCCACTACGAGCAGTACTTC. This gives the protein CASSQGSGGLHYEQYF. The chain carries TRBV3-1 and TRBJ2-7, with TRBD2 identical over 10 bases. Germline V gene data show CDR1 as LGHDT and CDR2 as YNNKEL (reference sequence). There are 16 residues in the CDR3. V trimming: 1 base; J trimming: 3 bases; junction bases outside the gene matches: 6.

V usage is TRBV9 and J usage is TRBJ1-5, with D possibly TRBD1 on 5 matching bases. Deletions cut 4 bases from V and 7 bases from J, with 15 bases between. The CDR3 has 14 amino acids. Germline lookup yields CDR1 SGDLS and CDR2 YYNGEE. Here the CDR3 DNA reads TGTGCCAGCAGCCCGAGCGGGGGAGCCCAGCCCCAGCATTTT. Translating it yields CASSPSGGAQPQHF. Supplemented by reference TRBV9 and TRBJ1-5, the full variable domain reads DSGVTQTPKHLITATGQRVTLRCSPRSGDLSVYWYQQSLDQGLQFLIQYYNGEERAKGNILERFSAQQFPDLHSELNLSSLELGDSALYFCASSPSGGAQPQHFGDGTRLSIL.

This clonotype was picked up many times. The chain recombines TRBV7-9 with TRBJ1-2, with a weak D call TRBD1 (5 bases). The V and J ends lost 7 bases and 8 bases respectively, with 17 bases between them. The CDR3 has 13 residues. Germline V gene sequence: CDR1 SEHNR, CDR2 FQNEAQ (reference sequence). The CDR3 sequence is CASTRRDEPGYTF. CDR3 nucleotides: TGTGCCAGCACCCGAAGGGACGAGCCGGGCTACACCTTC.